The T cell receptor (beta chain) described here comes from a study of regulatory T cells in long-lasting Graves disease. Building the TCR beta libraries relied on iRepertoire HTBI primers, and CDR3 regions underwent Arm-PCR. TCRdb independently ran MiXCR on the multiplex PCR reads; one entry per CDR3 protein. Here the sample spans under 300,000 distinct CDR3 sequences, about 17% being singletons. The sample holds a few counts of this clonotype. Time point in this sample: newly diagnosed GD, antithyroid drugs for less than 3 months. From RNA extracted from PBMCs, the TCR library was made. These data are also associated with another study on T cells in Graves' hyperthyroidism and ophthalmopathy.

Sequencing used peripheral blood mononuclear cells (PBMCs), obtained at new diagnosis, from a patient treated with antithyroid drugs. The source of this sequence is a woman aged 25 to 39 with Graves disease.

The CDR3 DNA is TGTGCCAGCAGCTCTTATAAGAACACTGAAGCTTTCTTT. This gives the protein CASSSYKNTEAFF. V usage is TRBV7-3 and J usage is TRBJ1-1; D uncertain. The CDR3 contains 13 residues. The ends were cut back, 4 bases at V and 1 base at J, with 7 bases in the middle. Germline CDR1 SGHTA, CDR2 FQGTGA. The full variable domain, its missing parts supplied by reference TRBV7-3 and TRBJ1-1, is GAGVSQTPSNKVTEKGKYVELRCDPISGHTALYWYRQSLGQGPEFLIYFQGTGAADDSGLPNDRFFAVRPEGSVSTLKIQRTERGDSAVYLCASSSYKNTEAFFGQGTRLTVV.